This passage covers 18 T cell receptor beta chains from one sample sequenced in a study of STAT3 mutations in large granular lymphocyte leukemia (dated by TCRdb to about 2019). The library was produced with the immunoSEQ multiplex PCR assay. TCRdb holds this immuneACCESS table with in-frame rearrangements only. Some clones are missing; in checked studies, unresolved V genes explain under half, and the rest has no known cause. The sample profile shows 15,000 to 20,000 clones; 92% of them were found once. 45% of the sample rests with the top ten. The paper as a whole reports these results and caveats: At least one immunodominant TCRbeta clonotype was present in every T-LGLL patient, and multiple immunodominant subclonotypes appeared in about half of the T-LGLL patients.

No antigen has been identified for these receptors. The sample taken for sequencing was peripheral blood mononuclear cells. Receptor source: a man aged 55-75 years with T-cell large granular lymphocyte leukemia. Some clones in this sample may be carry-over from other donors' samples. The age is the age at diagnosis.

The V gene is TRBV18, the J gene TRBJ2-2; D possibly corresponds to TRBD1 (6 bases). Germline CDR1 KGHSH, CDR2 LQKENI. The V and J ends lost 6 bases and 0 bases respectively, with 11 bases between them. CDR3 length: 15 amino acids. CDR3 sequence reads: CASSPGQPNTGELFF. The CDR3 DNA is TGTGCCAGCTCCCCCGGACAGCCGAACACCGGGGAGCTGTTTTTT.

The chain combines TRBV10-2 with TRBJ2-7; TRBD2 matches at 15 bases. This CDR3 contains 15 residues. Germline V gene sequence: CDR1 WSHSY, CDR2 SAAADI. The ends lost 5 bases at V and 5 bases at J; junction bases unmatched: 4. The CDR3 region is CASSLGLAGGDEQYF. CDR3 coding DNA: TGCGCCAGCAGTTTGGGACTAGCGGGAGGTGACGAGCAGTACTTC.

The chain has TRBV6-6 and TRBJ1-1, with unresolved D. The CDR3 loop spans 15 amino acids. In germline, CDR1 is MNHNY, CDR2 SVGAGI (reference sequence). V was clipped by 5 bases and J by 1 base, with 14 bases between them. CDR3 region: CASSTLFGGNTEAFF. The CDR3 DNA reads TGTGCCAGCAGTACCCTATTTGGCGGGAACACTGAAGCTTTCTTT.

The J gene is TRBJ1-1, the V gene TRBV2; TRBD1 might be the D (5 bases). Trimming took off 3 bases at V and 0 bases at J, with 8 bases between the two ends. The CDR3 sequence is 14 residues long. Per germline, CDR1 SNHLY and CDR2 FYNNEI. CDR3 residues: CASSDGALNTEAFF. The DNA of the CDR3 is TGTGCCAGCAGTGATGGGGCACTGAACACTGAAGCTTTCTTT.

This clone was seen just once. The chain carries TRBV2 and TRBJ2-3; D uncertain. Germline-derived CDR1 and CDR2 are SNHLY and FYNNEI. The CDR3 spans 14 residues. V lost 7 bases and J lost 2, with 13 bases in between. DNA for the CDR3: TGTGCCAGCATCATGGGCGGAGACACAGATACGCAGTATTTT. Protein: CASIMGGDTDTQYF.

This chain connects TRBV4-2 to TRBJ2-5, with 7 bases identical to TRBD2. The J segment lost 1 base and the V segment lost 3 bases, leaving 2 bases of the junction unmatched. Germline-derived CDR1 and CDR2 are LGHNA and YNFKEQ. This CDR3 has 14 amino acids. The CDR3 region has the DNA TGTGCCAGCAGCCAGGGGGGGACCCAAGAGACCCAGTACTTC. This translates into CASSQGGTQETQYF.

The rearrangement uses TRBV30 and TRBJ1-1, with TRBD1 matching over 8 bases. CDR3 length: 16 amino acids. The junction had 9 bases not matched to a gene; V was cut back by 2 bases and J by 1 base. CDR1 is GTSNPN and CDR2 is SVGIG in the germline V gene (reference sequence). The CDR3 nucleotides are TGTGCCTGGAGTTTAACCGGGACAGGCCCGAACACTGAAGCTTTCTTT. This sequence encodes CAWSLTGTGPNTEAFF.

The V gene is TRBV30, the J gene TRBJ2-5; D is undetermined. CDR3 size: 11 residues. CDR1 is GTSNPN, CDR2 SVGIG, per germline (reference sequence). V was shortened by 4 bases and J by 3 bases, with 6 bases between the two germline ends. The CDR3 nucleotides read TGTGCCTGGAAACGGGAAGAGACCCAGTACTTC. It translates to CAWKREETQYF.

This clone was counted a single time. The rearrangement uses TRBV10-3 and TRBJ1-1, with D possibly matching TRBD1 (5 bases). V dropped 2 bases and J dropped 4 bases, with 14 bases sitting between them. In germline, CDR1 is ENHRY, CDR2 SYGVKD. This CDR3 spans 15 amino acids. The CDR3 nucleotides are TGTGCCATCAGTGAGGGTCCAGGGTCTGGCACTGAAGCTTTCTTT. It yields the protein CAISEGPGSGTEAFF.

This chain connects TRBV6-1 to TRBJ1-5; 8 nucleotides line up with TRBD1. The CDR3 extends over 15 amino acids. V trimming: 2 bases; J trimming: 6 bases; junction bases outside the gene matches: 6. Germline V lookup: CDR1 MNHNS, CDR2 SASEGT. This CDR3 is CASSEKGRGLQPQHF. The CDR3 bases are TGTGCCAGCAGTGAAAAGGGCAGGGGGCTTCAGCCCCAGCATTTT.

The gene calls are TRBV6-5 and TRBJ1-5; no definite D call. CDR3 length equals 9 residues. Trimming pared 8 bases from V and 7 bases from J, leaving 3 bases between. Germline V CDR1 and CDR2: MNHEY, SVGAGI. CDR3: CASGQPQHF. CDR3 DNA: TGTGCCAGCGGACAGCCCCAGCATTTT.

V is TRBV5-4 and J is TRBJ1-5, with a tentative D call TRBD1 (5 bases). This CDR3 region has 15 residues. Germline V gene lookup returns CDR1 SGHNT and CDR2 YYREEE (reference sequence). Trimming removed 0 bases at V and 0 bases at J, with 7 bases between. CDR3 loop: CASSLGGVSNQPQHF. CDR3 DNA: TGTGCCAGCAGCTTGGGAGGGGTTAGCAATCAGCCCCAGCATTTT. Combining the CDR3 with reference TRBV5-4 and TRBJ1-5 gives the whole variable domain ETGVTQSPTHLIKTRGQQVTLRCSSQSGHNTVSWYQQALGQGPQFIFQYYREEENGRGNFPPRFSGLQFPNYSSELNVNALELDDSALYLCASSLGGVSNQPQHFGDGTRLSIL.

This clone is a singleton in its sample. The chain combines TRBV5-3 with TRBJ2-1; D gene uncertain. TRBV5-3 is noted as an ORF with a role that remains uncertain. The CDR3 has 11 residues. The V gene lost 5 bases and the J gene lost 4 bases, with 4 bases spanning the gap. CDR3 in amino acids: CARRRYNEQFF. As DNA, the CDR3 is TGTGCCAGAAGGCGTTACAATGAGCAGTTCTTC.

The chain employs TRBV7-9 and TRBJ1-2; unclear D gene. This CDR3 is 13 amino acids long. Germline values: CDR1 SEHNR, CDR2 FQNEAQ (reference sequence). Trimming pared 2 bases from V and 4 bases from J, leaving 8 bases between. CDR3 DNA: TGTGCCAGCAGCTTAACCGGCGGCTATGGCTACACCTTC. It specifies CASSLTGGYGYTF.

The chain has TRBV10-3 and TRBJ2-1; the D gene is possibly TRBD2 (6 bases). Looked up from germline, CDR1 is ENHRY and CDR2 is SYGVKD. This CDR3 is 15 amino acids long. V lost 4 bases and J lost 6, with 16 bases in between. CDR3: CAISGPDRGSNEQFF. The CDR3, as DNA: TGTGCCATCAGTGGACCGGACCGGGGGAGCAATGAGCAGTTCTTC.

The rearrangement joins TRBV18 to TRBJ2-2; either TRBD1 or TRBD2 may supply D (6 bases each). The CDR3 spans 17 residues. The V end was cut by 2 bases, the J end by 2 bases, with 15 bases between. Germline V lookup: CDR1 KGHSH, CDR2 LQKENI. For the CDR3, the DNA is TGTGCCAGCTCACCAGTCTTTGGGGGGCTAAACACCGGGGAGCTGTTTTTT. Its translation: CASSPVFGGLNTGELFF.

The J gene is TRBJ1-2, the V gene TRBV2; the D gene is possibly TRBD1 (6 bases). CDR1 and CDR2 from the germline V gene are SNHLY and FYNNEI. Trimming stripped 7 bases from V and 6 bases from J, with 15 bases between. The CDR3 totals 13 residues. CDR3 coding DNA: TGTGCCAGCAAACTGGGACATATTAATGGCTACACCTTC. Translating gives CASKLGHINGYTF.

This clone was seen a few times. The chain combines TRBV5-1 with TRBJ2-5; D remains unclear. V was cut by 3 bases and J by 1 base, with 1 base left in between. Germline CDR1 and CDR2: SGHRS and YFSETQ. This CDR3 region has 11 residues. The CDR3: CASSSQETQYF. Here the CDR3 DNA reads TGCGCCAGCAGCTCCCAAGAGACCCAGTACTTC.